These 32 T cell receptor beta chains were all obtained from the same sample, sequenced in a study of T cell responses to AZD1222 COVID-19 vaccine (dated by TCRdb to the early 2020s). The meaning of the sample's time point label: baseline before first vaccination. The library was built by means of the immunoSEQ multiplex PCR assay. The source is immuneACCESS, and TCRdb retained only in-frame sequences with V and J called. Part of the clones is not carried over; for the studies checked, unresolved V genes explain less than half of this, and the remainder is unexplained. Within this sample are fewer than 150,000 clones, with approximately 85% of them counted one time only. Of the sample, around 6.2% is held by the ten largest clones. Sequenced material: peripheral blood, taken on day 0 of AZD1222 vaccination. These receptors originate from an adult in good health.

The chain is built from TRBV29-1 and TRBJ1-2; no clear D gene. CDR1 is SQVTM and CDR2 is ANQGSEA in the germline V gene. The CDR3 has 14 residues. V was trimmed by 2 bases and J by 1 base, leaving 11 bases between them. The DNA for the CDR3 is TGCAGCGTTGAAATCGCGACGGATAACTATGGCTACACCTTC. This encodes CSVEIATDNYGYTF.

V gene TRBV5-1 combines with J gene TRBJ1-1; 9 positions agree with TRBD1. In germline, CDR1 is SGHRS, CDR2 YFSETQ. J gave up 10 bases and V 3 bases, and 10 bases lay outside the gene matches. The CDR3 sequence is 14 residues long. In DNA form, the CDR3 reads TGCGCCAGCAGCTCGGGGACAGGGCCCAGCGGAGCTTTCTTT. Protein sequence: CASSSGTGPSGAFF.

The rearrangement joins TRBV12-3 or TRBV12-4 to TRBJ2-7; weak D call: TRBD2 (6 bases). CDR3 length: 13 amino acids. With 5 bases removed from V and 6 bases from J, the gap between germline ends came to 14 bases. This CDR3 is CASSLQRALEQYF. Here the CDR3 DNA reads TGTGCCAGCAGTCTACAGCGGGCCCTCGAGCAGTACTTC.

V usage is TRBV4-1 and J usage is TRBJ2-6; D is unclear. CDR3 length: 16 residues. Germline CDR1 and CDR2: MGHRA and YSYEKL. V gave up 1 base and J gave up 2 bases, with 9 bases separating them. CDR3 sequence: CASSQVPRTGANVLTF. The CDR3 coding sequence is TGCGCCAGCAGCCAAGTTCCGCGGACTGGGGCCAACGTCCTGACTTTC.

The chain links TRBV7-2 to TRBJ1-2; possible D gene TRBD1, 5 bases. This CDR3 spans 13 amino acids. Trimming cost V 5 bases and J 6 bases, with 13 bases left between them. Germline CDR1 and CDR2: SGHTA and FQGNSA. CDR3 DNA sequence: TGTGCCAGCAGCCCAGGGTTGAGTCATGGCTACACCTTC. Its protein is CASSPGLSHGYTF.

The rearrangement links TRBV18 to TRBJ2-2, with D tentatively TRBD2 (6 bases). CDR3 length equals 17 residues. From germline, CDR1 is KGHSH and CDR2 LQKENI. The ends were cut back, 4 bases at V and 3 bases at J, with 18 bases in the middle. CDR3 bases: TGTGCCAGCTCACTTGGGACTGGAGGAGGTTACACCGGGGAGCTGTTTTTT. This translates into CASSLGTGGGYTGELFF.

V is TRBV27 and J is TRBJ2-5; 8 bases fit TRBD2. Germline V CDR1 and CDR2: MNHEY, SMNVEV (reference sequence). The trim removed 3 bases at V and 4 bases at J, leaving 7 bases unmatched. CDR3 size: 15 residues. The CDR3 region is CASSFTGGKLETQYF. Written as DNA, the CDR3 is TGTGCCAGCAGTTTCACGGGGGGGAAGCTAGAGACCCAGTACTTC.

The gene calls are TRBV7-9 and TRBJ1-2, with D possibly being TRBD1 (5 bases). This CDR3 contains 15 residues. Germline lookup yields CDR1 SEHNR and CDR2 FQNEAQ (reference sequence). Trimming cost V 5 bases and J 8 bases, with 21 bases left between them. CDR3 sequence: CASSPGVEGLNGYTF. The CDR3, as DNA: TGTGCCAGCAGCCCGGGGGTTGAGGGGTTGAACGGCTACACCTTC.

The chain employs TRBV25-1 and TRBJ2-2; D tentatively fits TRBD1 or TRBD2 (5 bases each). This CDR3 has 14 amino acids. Trimming removed 6 bases from V and 7 bases from J, with 15 bases in between. The germline V gene has CDR1 MGHDK and CDR2 SYGVNS. The chain's CDR3 is CASREVGEVGELFF. The CDR3 DNA follows: TGTGCCAGCAGGGAGGTGGGGGAAGTCGGGGAGCTGTTTTTT. The complete variable domain, with remaining parts taken from reference TRBV25-1 and TRBJ2-2, reads EADIYQTPRYLVIGTGKKITLECSQTMGHDKMYWYQQDPGMELHLIHYSYGVNSTEKGDLSSESTVSRIRTEHFPLTLESARPSHTSQYLCASREVGEVGELFFGEGSRLTVL.

The chain employs TRBV19 and TRBJ2-7; 8 bases line up with TRBD1. Trimming at V came to 4 bases and at J to 7 bases, leaving 9 bases not matched to a gene. Germline V lookup: CDR1 LNHDA, CDR2 SQIVND (reference sequence). This CDR3 is 14 amino acids long. The CDR3 loop reads CASSSTGGSGEQYF. CDR3 DNA sequence: TGTGCCAGTAGTAGTACAGGGGGATCGGGTGAGCAGTACTTC.

This chain uses TRBV5-1 with TRBJ2-7, with a tentative D call TRBD1 (6 bases). Germline loops: CDR1 SGHRS, CDR2 YFSETQ. CDR3 size: 15 residues. V lost 4 bases to trimming and J lost 4 bases, with 18 bases between them. The DNA of the CDR3 is TGCGCCAGCAGCCCCAACCAACGGACAGCTTACGAGCAGTACTTC. Its translation: CASSPNQRTAYEQYF.

The gene calls are TRBV3-1 (or the pseudogene TRBV3-2) and TRBJ2-1; tentative D call: TRBD2 (6 bases). Between the trimmed V and J ends, which lost 4 bases and 4 bases, there was a span of 14 bases. The germline V gene encodes CDR1 LGHDT and CDR2 YNNKEL (reference sequence). This CDR3 comprises 15 residues. The CDR3 DNA reads as TGTGCCAGCAGCCGCCCGGGGGTAGGATACAATGAGCAGTTCTTC. Residues: CASSRPGVGYNEQFF.

This clone was seen only a few times. The chain uses TRBV12-3 or TRBV12-4 and TRBJ1-2; the D is unclear. The V end lost 4 bases, the J end lost 8 bases, and 8 bases lay between the germline ends. This CDR3 comprises 11 residues. This chain's CDR3 is CASSYSGGYTF. The CDR3 region has the DNA TGTGCCAGCAGTTACTCCGGCGGCTACACCTTC.

This chain connects TRBV7-9 to TRBJ1-4; D is possibly TRBD1 (6 bases). The germline CDR1 and CDR2 sequences are SEHNR and FQNEAQ (reference sequence). CDR3 length equals 14 residues. V lost 6 bases, J lost 8 bases, and 16 bases lay in between. As DNA, the CDR3 is TGTGCCAGCAGTCCGACAGGAGTCAGGGAAAAACTGTTTTTT. It specifies CASSPTGVREKLFF.

This clone occurred a few times. The chain is built from TRBV6-5 and TRBJ1-1; TRBD1 might be the D (6 bases). The CDR3 spans 15 residues. Germline CDR1 and CDR2: MNHEY and SVGAGI. V was pared by 7 bases and J by 1 base, with 16 bases between. The CDR3 sequence is CASKERGGPNTEAFF. The CDR3 nucleotides are TGTGCCAGCAAAGAAAGGGGGGGACCGAACACTGAAGCTTTCTTT.

This clone was recorded only once. The genes are TRBV19 and TRBJ1-5, with a possible D match to TRBD1 (5 bases). Between the trimmed V and J ends, which lost 3 bases and 7 bases, there was a span of 10 bases. This CDR3 has 13 residues. Germline loops: CDR1 LNHDA, CDR2 SQIVND (reference sequence). The CDR3 spells CASSIPGTQPQHF. Here the CDR3 DNA reads TGTGCCAGTAGTATCCCAGGGACGCAGCCCCAGCATTTT.

The V and J genes are TRBV4-1 and TRBJ1-5; D is undetermined. Germline values: CDR1 MGHRA, CDR2 YSYEKL. This CDR3 contains 17 residues. V was clipped by 1 base and J by 4 bases, with 17 bases between them. CDR3 in amino acids: CASSQVGGPPGNQPQHF. DNA for the CDR3: TGCGCCAGCAGCCAAGTCGGAGGCCCCCCGGGAAATCAGCCCCAGCATTTT.

The chain has TRBV4-2 and TRBJ1-2; the match to TRBD1 covers 9 bases. J lost 2 bases, V lost 5 bases, and 6 bases had no gene match. The CDR3 spans 15 residues. Germline V lookup: CDR1 LGHNA, CDR2 YNFKEQ. DNA for the CDR3: TGTGCCAGCAGCTCCGGGACAGGGCAGAACTATGGCTACACCTTC. Translation: CASSSGTGQNYGYTF.

This clone was picked up one time. The V call is TRBV4-3, the J call TRBJ2-7, with 8 bases fitting TRBD2. The junction had 2 bases not matched to a gene; V was cut back by 1 base and J by 3 bases. Germline values: CDR1 LGHNA, CDR2 YSLEER. This CDR3 is 14 amino acids long. The CDR3 here is CASSQGTSSYEQYF. Here the CDR3 DNA reads TGCGCCAGCAGCCAAGGGACTAGCAGCTACGAGCAGTACTTC.

V and J are TRBV25-1 and TRBJ2-5; D unresolved. CDR3 length equals 17 residues. The germline CDR1 and CDR2 sequences are MGHDK and SYGVNS. V was cut by 4 bases and J by 0 bases, with 18 bases left in between. The CDR3: CASSALARNPYQETQYF. CDR3 sequence (DNA): TGTGCCAGCAGTGCCCTTGCAAGGAATCCGTACCAAGAGACCCAGTACTTC. The entire variable domain, with the rest obtained from reference TRBV25-1 and TRBJ2-5, is as follows: EADIYQTPRYLVIGTGKKITLECSQTMGHDKMYWYQQDPGMELHLIHYSYGVNSTEKGDLSSESTVSRIRTEHFPLTLESARPSHTSQYLCASSALARNPYQETQYFGPGTRLLVL.

This chain uses TRBV3-1 (or the pseudogene TRBV3-2) with TRBJ1-1; D is ambiguous. The CDR3 has 16 residues. V lost 1 base, J lost 0 bases, and 12 bases lay in between. Germline V gene data show CDR1 as LGHDT and CDR2 as YNNKEL (reference sequence). CDR3 protein: CASSQGGGDMNTEAFF. The DNA for the CDR3 is TGTGCCAGCAGCCAAGGCGGCGGGGATATGAACACTGAAGCTTTCTTT.

V usage is TRBV11-2 and J usage is TRBJ2-7, with a possible D match to TRBD1 (5 bases). The CDR3 spans 15 residues. The germline V gene has CDR1 SGHAT and CDR2 FQNNGV. The ends were cut back, 5 bases at V and 4 bases at J, with 18 bases in the middle. CDR3 region: CASSPEGHGYYEQYF. The CDR3 region has the DNA TGTGCCAGCAGCCCGGAAGGACACGGATATTACGAGCAGTACTTC.

This clone was recorded once. This chain uses TRBV28 with TRBJ1-2; D gene ambiguous. V lost 6 bases, J lost 2 bases, and 7 bases lay in between. Germline CDR1 and CDR2: MDHEN and SYDVKM. The CDR3 has 12 residues. The CDR3 DNA follows: TGTGCCAGCAGCAGGAGGAACTATGGCTACACCTTC. Translating gives CASSRRNYGYTF.

The V gene is TRBV19, the J gene TRBJ1-5; 7 nucleotides align to TRBD1. The germline CDR1 and CDR2 sequences are LNHDA and SQIVND (reference sequence). This CDR3 is 16 amino acids long. V trimming: 3 bases; J trimming: 4 bases; junction bases outside the gene matches: 9. CDR3 nucleotides: TGTGCCAGTAGTATCACCTGGACAGGCCGAAATCAGCCCCAGCATTTT. Its protein is CASSITWTGRNQPQHF.

The chain combines TRBV7-9 with TRBJ2-3; TRBD2 agrees at 11 bases. From germline, CDR1 is SEHNR and CDR2 FQNEAQ (reference sequence). The CDR3 spans 18 residues. V lost 5 bases, J lost 0 bases, and 10 bases stayed unmatched. Written as DNA, the CDR3 is TGTGCCAGCAGCCCGACTAGCGGGGTATCATGGAGCACAGATACGCAGTATTTT. It yields the protein CASSPTSGVSWSTDTQYF.

The CDR3 protein is CATHRDRNTEAFF. The DNA for the CDR3 is TGTGCCACTCACCGGGACAGGAACACTGAAGCTTTCTTT. The gene calls are TRBV28 and TRBJ1-1; the match to TRBD1 covers 7 bases. This CDR3 is 13 amino acids long. The trim removed 10 bases at V and 1 base at J, leaving 6 bases unmatched. CDR1 is MDHEN and CDR2 is SYDVKM in the germline V gene.

The chain recombines TRBV5-4 with TRBJ1-2; D is undetermined. This CDR3 comprises 13 residues. V was shortened by 4 bases and J by 3 bases, with 10 bases between the two germline ends. CDR1 is SGHNT, CDR2 YYREEE, per germline (reference sequence). As DNA, the CDR3 is TGTGCCAGCAGCCGATTGGGAGACTATGGCTACACCTTC. It translates to CASSRLGDYGYTF. Supplemented by reference TRBV5-4 and TRBJ1-2, the full variable domain reads ETGVTQSPTHLIKTRGQQVTLRCSSQSGHNTVSWYQQALGQGPQFIFQYYREEENGRGNFPPRFSGLQFPNYSSELNVNALELDDSALYLCASSRLGDYGYTFGSGTRLTVV.

The rearrangement links TRBV6-5 to TRBJ2-5; 8 bases match TRBD2. J gave up 6 bases and V 6 bases, and 12 bases lay outside the gene matches. This CDR3 contains 15 residues. Germline lookup yields CDR1 MNHEY and CDR2 SVGAGI. CDR3 bases: TGTGCCAGCAGGCGACGGGGGGGCCGGGCGAAGACCCAGTACTTC. The encoded protein is CASRRRGGRAKTQYF.

The chain combines TRBV5-4 with TRBJ1-2; D uncertain. Per germline, CDR1 SGHNT and CDR2 YYREEE (reference sequence). Trimming took 1 base from V and 4 from J, leaving 11 bases between them. The CDR3 length is 14 residues. The CDR3 DNA reads as TGTGCCAGCAGCTTGCAGGAGATCTCCTATGGCTACACCTTC. Translated: CASSLQEISYGYTF.

The rearrangement joins TRBV11-2 to TRBJ2-5, with 7 bases that match TRBD1. The germline V gene has CDR1 SGHAT and CDR2 FQNNGV. The ends lost 4 bases at V and 2 bases at J; junction bases unmatched: 13. CDR3 length: 17 residues. CDR3 sequence (DNA): TGTGCCAGCAGCTCCCATACCTTGACAGGGCCTCAAGAGACCCAGTACTTC. As protein: CASSSHTLTGPQETQYF. Supplemented by reference TRBV11-2 and TRBJ2-5, the full variable domain reads EAGVAQSPRYKIIEKRQSVAFWCNPISGHATLYWYQQILGQGPKLLIQFQNNGVVDDSQLPKDRFSAERLKGVDSTLKIQPAKLEDSAVYLCASSSHTLTGPQETQYFGPGTRLLVL.

A word on this clone: Germline is not matched at one junction end, which may reflect a read error. The genes are TRBV7-2 and TRBJ2-7; the D is unclear. The germline CDR1 and CDR2 sequences are SGHTA and FQGNSA. The CDR3 totals 12 residues. The CDR3 here is CVSQNSPYEQYF. CDR3 coding DNA: TGTGTCAGCCAGAACTCGCCCTACGAGCAGTACTTC.

DNA of the CDR3: TGTGCCAGCAGCATGGTGGAGACCCAGTACTTC. It codes for CASSMVETQYF. The gene calls are TRBV28 and TRBJ2-5, with no clear D. Trimming pared 6 bases from V and 5 bases from J, leaving 7 bases between. This CDR3 has 11 amino acids. Germline CDR1 reads MDHEN; CDR2 reads SYDVKM.